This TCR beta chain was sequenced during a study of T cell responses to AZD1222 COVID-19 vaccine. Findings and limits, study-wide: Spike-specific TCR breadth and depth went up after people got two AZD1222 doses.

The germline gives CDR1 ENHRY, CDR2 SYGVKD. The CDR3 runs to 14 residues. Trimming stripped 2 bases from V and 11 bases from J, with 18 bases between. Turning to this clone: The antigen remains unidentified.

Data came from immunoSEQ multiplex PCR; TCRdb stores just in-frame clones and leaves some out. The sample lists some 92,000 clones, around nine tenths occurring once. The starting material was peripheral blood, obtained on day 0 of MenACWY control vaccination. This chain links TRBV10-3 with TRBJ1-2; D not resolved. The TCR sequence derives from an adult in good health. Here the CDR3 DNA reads TGTGCCATCAGTGAGCCACGGGGTCCGGGGAGGTACACCTTC. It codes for CAISEPRGPGRYTF.